What follows are 5 T cell receptor beta chains derived from one specimen sequenced in a study of T cells in Graves' hyperthyroidism and ophthalmopathy. RNA transcripts were the template for amplifying TCR beta CDR3 regions. HTBI primers were used for first-round RT-PCR of the TCR CDR3. TCRdb redid the calling of the multiplex PCR reads with MiXCR, one entry per CDR3 protein. The sample has hundreds of thousands of distinct CDR3 sequences; roughly 14% are singletons. Sequences were obtained from blood. Every receptor here comes from a man between 18 and 35 years old with Graves' ophthalmopathy.

This clonotype was detected a few times. CDR3 region: CASLGGARLNEQFF. Here the CDR3 DNA reads TGTGCCAGCCTTGGGGGAGCGAGACTAAATGAGCAGTTCTTC. The chain couples TRBV2 to TRBJ2-1, with D possibly being TRBD1 or TRBD2 (5 bases each). The ends were cut back, 8 bases at V and 7 bases at J, with 18 bases in the middle. This CDR3 is built from 14 residues. Germline V CDR1 and CDR2: SNHLY, FYNNEI.

This sequence joins TRBV7-9 and TRBJ2-5; D is perhaps TRBD1 or TRBD2 (5 bases each). CDR1 is SEHNR and CDR2 is FQNEAQ in the germline V gene (reference sequence). The CDR3 consists of 15 residues. V shed 1 base and J shed 5 bases, with 14 bases lying between them. The CDR3 protein is CASSLVVRGAETQYF. In DNA, the CDR3 is TGTGCCAGCAGCTTAGTAGTAAGAGGGGCCGAGACCCAGTACTTC. Using reference TRBV7-9 and TRBJ2-5 for the parts outside the CDR3, the full variable domain is DTGVSQNPRHKITKRGQNVTFRCDPISEHNRLYWYRQTLGQGPEFLTYFQNEAQLEKSRLLSDRFSAERPKGSFSTLEIQRTEQGDSAMYLCASSLVVRGAETQYFGPGTRLLVL.

This clonotype was seen a few times. The chain combines TRBV12-3 or TRBV12-4 with TRBJ2-7; D may correspond to TRBD1 or TRBD2 (5 bases each). The CDR3 contains 13 residues. Trimming left V 3 bases short and J 5 bases short, with 11 bases between. CDR3 bases: TGTGCCAGCAGTTTTAGGGGAGTCCACGAGCAGTACTTC. Translated: CASSFRGVHEQYF.

This clonotype showed up many times. The chain combines TRBV29-1 with TRBJ2-5; the D call may be TRBD1 or TRBD2 (6 bases each). Germline assignment: CDR1 SQVTM and CDR2 ANQGSEA. This CDR3 is built from 12 residues. Deletions cut 6 bases from V and 3 bases from J, with 11 bases between. The CDR3 reads CSVERGEETQYF. The CDR3 nucleotides read TGCAGCGTGGAAAGGGGGGAAGAGACCCAGTACTTC.

The chain recombines TRBV2 with TRBJ2-1; 9 bases match TRBD2. Germline V lookup: CDR1 SNHLY, CDR2 FYNNEI. The CDR3 length is 15 residues. The V gene end was trimmed by 5 bases and the J gene end by 8 bases; junction bases not matched to a gene: 10. The CDR3 sequence is CASSLGVAGAYEQFF. CDR3 DNA: TGTGCCAGCAGTCTAGGGGTAGCGGGAGCCTATGAGCAGTTCTTC.